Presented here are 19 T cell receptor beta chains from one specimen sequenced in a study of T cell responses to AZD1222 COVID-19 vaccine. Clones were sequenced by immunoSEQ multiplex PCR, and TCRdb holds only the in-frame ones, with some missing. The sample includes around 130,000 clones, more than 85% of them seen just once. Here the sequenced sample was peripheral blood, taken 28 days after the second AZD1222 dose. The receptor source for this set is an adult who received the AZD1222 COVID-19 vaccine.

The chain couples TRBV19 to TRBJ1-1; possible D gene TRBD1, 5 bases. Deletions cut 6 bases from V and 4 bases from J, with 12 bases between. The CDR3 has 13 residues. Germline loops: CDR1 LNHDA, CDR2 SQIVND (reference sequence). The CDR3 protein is CASSLGGSTEAFF. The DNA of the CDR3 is TGTGCCAGTAGCCTTGGGGGGTCCACTGAAGCTTTCTTT.

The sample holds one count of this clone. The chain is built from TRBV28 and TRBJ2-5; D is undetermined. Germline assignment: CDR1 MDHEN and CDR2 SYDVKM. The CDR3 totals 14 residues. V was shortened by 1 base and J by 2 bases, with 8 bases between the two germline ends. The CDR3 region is CASSLSDMQETQYF. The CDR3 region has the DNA TGTGCCAGCAGTTTATCAGACATGCAAGAGACCCAGTACTTC.

CDR3 in DNA: TGTGCCAGCAGCCCCGGACAGGTAGAGGCGAGGGGCAATCAGCCCCAGCATTTT. Its protein product is CASSPGQVEARGNQPQHF. The gene calls are TRBV5-4 and TRBJ1-5, with 7 bases identical to TRBD1. V lost 4 bases and J lost 2; bases outside the gene matches: 15. The CDR3 is 18 amino acids. CDR1 and CDR2 (germline): SGHNT, YYREEE (reference sequence).

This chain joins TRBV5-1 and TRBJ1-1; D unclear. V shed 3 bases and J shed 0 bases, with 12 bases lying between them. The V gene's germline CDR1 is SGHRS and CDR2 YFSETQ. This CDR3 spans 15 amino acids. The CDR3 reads CASSYAGVMNTEAFF. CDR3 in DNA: TGCGCCAGCAGCTATGCAGGAGTTATGAACACTGAAGCTTTCTTT.

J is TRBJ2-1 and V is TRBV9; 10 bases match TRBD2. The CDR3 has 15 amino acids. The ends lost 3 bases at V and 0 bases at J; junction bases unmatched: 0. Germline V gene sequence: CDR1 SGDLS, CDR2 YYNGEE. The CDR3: CASSASGSSYNEQFF. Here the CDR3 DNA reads TGTGCCAGCAGCGCTAGCGGGAGCTCCTACAATGAGCAGTTCTTC.

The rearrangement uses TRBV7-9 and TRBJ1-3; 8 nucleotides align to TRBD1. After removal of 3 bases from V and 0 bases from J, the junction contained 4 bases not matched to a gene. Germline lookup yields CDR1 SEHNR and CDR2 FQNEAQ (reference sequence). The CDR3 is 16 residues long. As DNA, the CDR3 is TGTGCCAGCAGCTTTAGGACAGGGTCCTCTGGAAACACCATATATTTT. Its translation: CASSFRTGSSGNTIYF.

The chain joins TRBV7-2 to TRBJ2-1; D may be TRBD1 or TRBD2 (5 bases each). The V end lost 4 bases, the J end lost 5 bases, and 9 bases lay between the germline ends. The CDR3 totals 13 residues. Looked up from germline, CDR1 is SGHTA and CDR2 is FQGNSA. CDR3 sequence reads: CASSSGTHNEQFF. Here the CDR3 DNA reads TGTGCCAGCAGCTCAGGGACCCACAATGAGCAGTTCTTC.

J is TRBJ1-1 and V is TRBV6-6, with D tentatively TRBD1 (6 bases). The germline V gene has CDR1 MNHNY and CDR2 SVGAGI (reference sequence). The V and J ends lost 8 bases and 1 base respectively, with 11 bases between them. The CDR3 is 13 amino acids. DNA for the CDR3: TGTGCCAGCGGAGGGGGGTGGAACACTGAAGCTTTCTTT. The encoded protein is CASGGGWNTEAFF.

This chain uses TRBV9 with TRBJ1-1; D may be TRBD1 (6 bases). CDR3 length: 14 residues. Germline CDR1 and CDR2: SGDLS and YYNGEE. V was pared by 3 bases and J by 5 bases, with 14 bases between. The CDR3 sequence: CASSDDGGRTEAFF. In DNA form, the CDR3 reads TGTGCCAGCAGCGATGACGGGGGGCGAACTGAAGCTTTCTTT.

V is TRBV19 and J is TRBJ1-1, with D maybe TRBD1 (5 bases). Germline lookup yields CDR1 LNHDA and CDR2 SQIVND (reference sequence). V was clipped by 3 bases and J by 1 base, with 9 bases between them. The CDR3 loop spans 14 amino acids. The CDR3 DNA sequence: TGTGCCAGTAGTATCGGACACCCGAACACTGAAGCTTTCTTT. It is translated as CASSIGHPNTEAFF.

The CDR3 reads CASSPAGGYYGYTF. The CDR3 bases are TGTGCCAGCAGCCCGGCTGGCGGGTACTATGGCTACACCTTC. The chain has TRBV5-4 and TRBJ1-2; no clear D gene. The CDR3 totals 14 residues. Germline lookup yields CDR1 SGHNT and CDR2 YYREEE (reference sequence). V was shortened by 4 bases and J by 3 bases, with 13 bases between the two germline ends.

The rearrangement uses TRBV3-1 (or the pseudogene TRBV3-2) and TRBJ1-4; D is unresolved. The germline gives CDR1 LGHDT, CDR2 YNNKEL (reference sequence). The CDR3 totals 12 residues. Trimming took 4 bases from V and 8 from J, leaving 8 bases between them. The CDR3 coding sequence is TGTGCCAGCAGCCTCTCTCAAGAAAAACTGTTTTTT. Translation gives CASSLSQEKLFF.

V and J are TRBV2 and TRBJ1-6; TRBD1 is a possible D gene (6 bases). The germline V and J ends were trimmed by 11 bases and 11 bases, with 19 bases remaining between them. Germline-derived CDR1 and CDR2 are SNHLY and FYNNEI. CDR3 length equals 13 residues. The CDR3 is CALAGDKSTPLHF. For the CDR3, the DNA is TGTGCCCTAGCAGGGGACAAATCTACACCCCTCCACTTT.

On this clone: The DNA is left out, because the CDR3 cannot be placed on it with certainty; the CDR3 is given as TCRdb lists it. CDR3 amino acids: CASSFGAGELFF. The chain has TRBV27 and TRBJ2-2; TRBD2 is taken as the D call from the table, unchecked against the DNA. The CDR3 is 12 amino acids long, termini counted. Germline V lookup: CDR1 MNHEY, CDR2 SMNVEV (reference sequence).

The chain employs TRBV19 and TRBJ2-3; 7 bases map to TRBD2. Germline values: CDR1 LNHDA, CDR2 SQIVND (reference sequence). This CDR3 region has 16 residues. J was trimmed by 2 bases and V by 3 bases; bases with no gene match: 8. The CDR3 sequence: CASSILAGVTTDTQYF. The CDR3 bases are TGTGCCAGTAGTATTCTCGCGGGGGTTACCACAGATACGCAGTATTTT.

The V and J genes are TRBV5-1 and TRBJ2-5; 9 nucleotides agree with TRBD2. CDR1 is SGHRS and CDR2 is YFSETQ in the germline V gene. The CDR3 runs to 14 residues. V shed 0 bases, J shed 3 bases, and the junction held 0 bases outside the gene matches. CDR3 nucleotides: TGCGCCAGCAGCTTGGTAGCGGGAGAAGAGACCCAGTACTTC. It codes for CASSLVAGEETQYF.

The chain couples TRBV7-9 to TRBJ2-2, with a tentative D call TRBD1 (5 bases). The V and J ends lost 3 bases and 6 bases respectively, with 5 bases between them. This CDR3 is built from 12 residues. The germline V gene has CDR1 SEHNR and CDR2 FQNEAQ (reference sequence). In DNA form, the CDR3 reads TGTGCCAGCAGCTTCAGGGCCGGGGAGCTGTTTTTT. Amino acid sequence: CASSFRAGELFF.

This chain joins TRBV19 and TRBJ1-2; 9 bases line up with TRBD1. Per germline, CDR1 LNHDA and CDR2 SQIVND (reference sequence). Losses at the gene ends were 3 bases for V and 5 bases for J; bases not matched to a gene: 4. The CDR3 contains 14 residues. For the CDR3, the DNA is TGTGCCAGTAGTATGGGGGACAGGGCGTATGGCTACACCTTC. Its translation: CASSMGDRAYGYTF.

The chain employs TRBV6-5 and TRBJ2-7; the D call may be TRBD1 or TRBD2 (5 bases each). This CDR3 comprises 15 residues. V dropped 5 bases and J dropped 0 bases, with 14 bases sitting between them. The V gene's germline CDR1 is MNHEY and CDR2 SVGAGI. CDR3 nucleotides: TGTGCCAGCAGTACCAAATGGGGGAACTCCTACGAGCAGTACTTC. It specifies CASSTKWGNSYEQYF.